This T cell receptor beta chain was documented in a study of blood T cell repertoires in COVID-19. As for the study in general: From the United States, Italy and Spain came samples of acute and convalescent COVID-19.

The CDR3 is 15 amino acids. V was pared by 2 bases and J by 1 base, with 11 bases between. CDR1 MNHEY and CDR2 SVGAGI come from the germline V gene. As originally analysed: Amplification of reference gene primers was used by the study to estimate nucleated cell counts. Assay: immunoSEQ multiplex PCR; the TCRdb copy retains only in-frame clones and omits some. V and J calls and clone size are copied from that table; D and trimming were computed from the DNA. Among some 220,000 clones, about 90% were seen once, and the ten largest hold 0.83%. Patients at the Seattle site were enrolled during active infection and followed longitudinally.

The chain links TRBV6-5 to TRBJ1-1; weak D call: TRBD1 (6 bases). Sequencing was done on a sample of peripheral blood. The receptor was derived from a man younger than 45 with COVID-19, enrolled during active disease. This chain's CDR3 is CASSYGQPKNTEAFF. As DNA, the CDR3 is TGTGCCAGCAGTTACGGACAGCCCAAGAACACTGAAGCTTTCTTT.